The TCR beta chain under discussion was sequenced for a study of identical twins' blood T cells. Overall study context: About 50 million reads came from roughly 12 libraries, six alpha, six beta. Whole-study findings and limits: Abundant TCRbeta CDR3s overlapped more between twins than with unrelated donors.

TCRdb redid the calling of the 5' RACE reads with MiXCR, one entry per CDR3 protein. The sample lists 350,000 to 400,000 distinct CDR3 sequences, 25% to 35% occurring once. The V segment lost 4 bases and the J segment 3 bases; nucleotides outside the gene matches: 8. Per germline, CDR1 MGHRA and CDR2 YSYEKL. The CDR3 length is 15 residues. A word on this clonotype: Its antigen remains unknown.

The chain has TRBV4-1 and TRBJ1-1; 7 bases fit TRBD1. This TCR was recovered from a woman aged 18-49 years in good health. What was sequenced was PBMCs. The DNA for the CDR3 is TGCGCCAGCAGCCCTAGAACAGGGGTAGACACTGAAGCTTTCTTT. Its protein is CASSPRTGVDTEAFF.